This T cell receptor (beta chain) came from a study of T cell responses to AZD1222 COVID-19 vaccine. On the study more broadly: Pooling of second doses given at about 4 or about 12 weeks was done.

In regard to this clone: Its antigen is not known.

Findings of the study overall: Receipt of two AZD1222 doses was followed by a rise in Spike-specific TCR breadth and depth. Repertoire sampling happened only post peak T cell response.

Generated by immunoSEQ multiplex PCR, the TCRdb table keeps only in-frame clones and is missing some. The top ten hold about 4.5% of the sample, which has 110,000 to 150,000 clones, approximately 91% seen once. Trimming pared 3 bases from V and 8 bases from J, leaving 20 bases between. CDR3 length: 15 residues. Germline CDR1 is SGDLS and CDR2 is YYNGEE. This sequence originates from an adult in good health. The sequencing here drew on peripheral blood, taken on day 0 of AZD1222 vaccination. This chain connects TRBV9 to TRBJ1-1; the D gene is possibly TRBD1 (5 bases). The CDR3 spells CASSAQGPQKGEAFF. The CDR3 DNA follows: TGTGCCAGCAGCGCGCAGGGCCCCCAAAAGGGGGAAGCTTTCTTT.